What follows are 27 T cell receptor beta chains derived from one specimen sequenced in a study of multiple sclerosis patients with progressive multifocal leukoencephalopathy. Using immunoSEQ multiplex PCR, the repertoire was profiled, and TCRdb retains in-frame clones only, with some absent. Seen here are about 25,000 clones, approximately 90% observed once, and the top ten hold 2% to 2.5%. Time point denoted: approximately 11 months of natalizumab therapy. Sequences were derived from PBMCs, sampled from a patient treated with natalizumab. These receptors all come from a man aged 25 to 40 with multiple sclerosis.

The chain carries TRBV19 and TRBJ1-2; TRBD1 agrees at 7 bases. Germline V gene lookup returns CDR1 LNHDA and CDR2 SQIVND (reference sequence). This CDR3 comprises 14 residues. The V gene end was trimmed by 4 bases and the J gene end by 4 bases; junction bases not matched to a gene: 6. CDR3 nucleotide sequence: TGTGCCAGTAGTAGGGACAGAGATATCTATGGCTACACCTTC. Amino acids: CASSRDRDIYGYTF.

V usage is TRBV27 and J usage is TRBJ2-1; D remains unclear. V was shortened by 6 bases and J by 8 bases, with 11 bases between the two germline ends. The CDR3 totals 12 residues. Germline values: CDR1 MNHEY, CDR2 SMNVEV (reference sequence). The CDR3 sequence is CASSPRSDEQFF. The CDR3 bases are TGTGCCAGCAGCCCCAGGAGCGATGAGCAGTTCTTC.

This clone was recorded once. V usage is TRBV4-1 and J usage is TRBJ2-3, with 7 bases identical to TRBD2. The CDR3 consists of 15 residues. The V segment lost 5 bases and the J segment 0 bases; nucleotides outside the gene matches: 5. Germline CDR1 MGHRA, CDR2 YSYEKL. The CDR3, as DNA: TGCGCCAGCAGCTTTAAAGCGGGAAGCACAGATACGCAGTATTTT. It specifies CASSFKAGSTDTQYF.

This chain connects TRBV12-5 to TRBJ2-5; 10 bases agree with TRBD2. The J segment lost 5 bases and the V segment lost 2 bases, leaving 5 bases of the junction unmatched. Germline V gives CDR1 LGHNT, CDR2 FRNRAP. The CDR3 consists of 15 residues. The CDR3 DNA reads as TGTGCTAGTGGTTTGTCTAGCGGGAGTCGTGAGACCCAGTACTTC. Encoded protein: CASGLSSGSRETQYF.

The chain is built from TRBV9 and TRBJ1-5, with D uncertain. This CDR3 has 14 amino acids. V shed 0 bases and J shed 5 bases, with 9 bases lying between them. Germline values: CDR1 SGDLS, CDR2 YYNGEE. Written as DNA, the CDR3 is TGTGCCAGCAGCGTAGACCCCGTGGATCAGCCCCAGCATTTT. Translation: CASSVDPVDQPQHF. Full variable domain (outside the CDR3, taken from reference TRBV9 and TRBJ1-5): DSGVTQTPKHLITATGQRVTLRCSPRSGDLSVYWYQQSLDQGLQFLIQYYNGEERAKGNILERFSAQQFPDLHSELNLSSLELGDSALYFCASSVDPVDQPQHFGDGTRLSIL.

The chain joins TRBV7-2 to TRBJ2-5; 14 nucleotides match TRBD2. V shed 2 bases and J 6 bases; nucleotides not matched to a gene: 5. This CDR3 spans 16 amino acids. CDR1 is SGHTA and CDR2 is FQGNSA in the germline V gene. CDR3 DNA sequence: TGTGCCAGCAGCTTACCGGGACTAGCGGGAGCAAAGACCCAGTACTTC. Translated: CASSLPGLAGAKTQYF.

The V gene is TRBV7-9, the J gene TRBJ1-1; 7 bases map to TRBD1. CDR1 is SEHNR and CDR2 is FQNEAQ in the germline V gene (reference sequence). V lost 5 bases and J lost 6; bases outside the gene matches: 3. This CDR3 has 12 residues. CDR3 coding DNA: TGTGCCAGCAGCCAGGGGGGCGCTGAAGCTTTCTTT. It translates to CASSQGGAEAFF. Full variable domain (missing parts from reference TRBV7-9 and TRBJ1-1): DTGVSQNPRHKITKRGQNVTFRCDPISEHNRLYWYRQTLGQGPEFLTYFQNEAQLEKSRLLSDRFSAERPKGSFSTLEIQRTEQGDSAMYLCASSQGGAEAFFGQGTRLTVV.

This chain uses TRBV18 with TRBJ1-2, with a possible D match to TRBD1 (6 bases). The germline gives CDR1 KGHSH, CDR2 LQKENI. The V end was cut by 0 bases, the J end by 3 bases, with 14 bases between. This CDR3 has 16 residues. This CDR3 reads CASSPPNRAKYYGYTF. Written as DNA, the CDR3 is TGTGCCAGCTCACCACCTAACAGGGCCAAATACTATGGCTACACCTTC.

This clone was counted a single time. V and J are TRBV2 and TRBJ2-7; 7 nucleotides line up with TRBD1. The CDR3 spans 17 residues. Germline V gives CDR1 SNHLY, CDR2 FYNNEI. The V segment lost 4 bases and the J segment 3 bases; nucleotides outside the gene matches: 15. The CDR3 here is CASSVQGRAALHYEQYF. For the CDR3, the DNA is TGTGCCAGCAGTGTACAGGGGCGAGCCGCGTTGCACTACGAGCAGTACTTC. Filled out from reference TRBV2 and TRBJ2-7, the complete variable domain reads EPEVTQTPSHQVTQMGQEVILRCVPISNHLYFYWYRQILGQKVEFLVSFYNNEISEKSEIFDDQFSVERPDGSNFTLKIRSTKLEDSAMYFCASSVQGRAALHYEQYFGPGTRLTVT.

This sequence joins TRBV10-2 and TRBJ2-7; D gene unclear. V lost 2 bases, J lost 0 bases, and 14 bases lay in between. Germline lookup yields CDR1 WSHSY and CDR2 SAAADI. The CDR3 has 16 residues. CDR3 residues: CASSEGVRVSSYEQYV. In DNA, the CDR3 is TGCGCCAGCAGTGAGGGTGTTAGGGTCAGCTCCTACGAGCAGTACGTC.

This chain uses TRBV4-3 with TRBJ2-7; 8 bases map to TRBD1. CDR1 and CDR2 from the germline V gene are LGHNA and YSLEER. V trimming: 4 bases; J trimming: 1 base; junction bases outside the gene matches: 18. The length of the CDR3 is 19 residues. The CDR3 bases are TGCGCCAGCAGCCGCACCAGGGGGCTTATCATTCAACGTTCCTACGAGCAGTACTTC. Its translation: CASSRTRGLIIQRSYEQYF.

This clone has only a few counts. This chain connects TRBV11-3 to TRBJ2-1, with 9 bases lining up with TRBD1. The ends lost 5 bases at V and 15 bases at J; junction bases unmatched: 14. The CDR3 totals 14 residues. CDR1 SGHNT and CDR2 YENEEA come from the germline V gene. As DNA, the CDR3 is TGTGCCAGCAGCCCCTCCCCCGACAGGGGGGTTCGGTTCTTC. Protein product: CASSPSPDRGVRFF.

In DNA form, the CDR3 reads TGTGCCAGCAGCTTAGGGAGGGGTACTAGCGACGAGCAGTTCTTC. Protein sequence: CASSLGRGTSDEQFF. This chain links TRBV7-9 with TRBJ2-1; the match to TRBD2 covers 7 bases. The germline CDR1 and CDR2 sequences are SEHNR and FQNEAQ (reference sequence). This CDR3 contains 15 residues. The J segment lost 10 bases and the V segment lost 1 base, leaving 10 bases of the junction unmatched.

This chain links TRBV18 with TRBJ2-3; 9 bases are a match to TRBD1. Per the germline V gene, CDR1 is KGHSH and CDR2 is LQKENI. J gave up 4 bases and V 6 bases, and 8 bases lay outside the gene matches. The CDR3 spans 15 residues. Written as DNA, the CDR3 is TGTGCCAGCTCCGGGACAGGGCGGGACGCAGATACGCAGTATTTT. It encodes CASSGTGRDADTQYF.

J is TRBJ2-7 and V is TRBV5-4, with D perhaps assigned TRBD1 or TRBD2 (5 bases each). Germline V gene lookup returns CDR1 SGHNT and CDR2 YYREEE (reference sequence). The CDR3 has 15 residues. Trimming cost V 2 bases and J 3 bases, with 15 bases left between them. CDR3 sequence reads: CASSFRDGLYYEQYV. CDR3 nucleotides: TGTGCCAGCAGCTTCCGGGACGGTCTCTACTACGAGCAGTACGTC.

The chain links TRBV9 to TRBJ2-3, with D possibly being TRBD2 (5 bases). Germline values: CDR1 SGDLS, CDR2 YYNGEE. The CDR3 length is 18 residues. V was clipped by 0 bases and J by 1 base, with 18 bases between them. The CDR3 coding sequence is TGTGCCAGCAGCGTAGAAAGATGGGTGGGAGTTGGCACAGATACGCAGTATTTT. Translating gives CASSVERWVGVGTDTQYF.

This clone was observed once. The rearrangement uses TRBV4-3 and TRBJ2-7; TRBD1 aligns across 8 bases. This CDR3 spans 15 amino acids. Germline CDR1 and CDR2: LGHNA and YSLEER. V shed 0 bases, J shed 8 bases, and the junction held 9 bases outside the gene matches. The CDR3 reads CASSQDPGGTKKQYF. CDR3 coding DNA: TGCGCCAGCAGCCAAGATCCAGGGGGCACTAAGAAGCAGTACTTC.

The V call is TRBV27, the J call TRBJ1-3; the D is unclear. The CDR3 has 13 amino acids. Germline CDR1 and CDR2: MNHEY and SMNVEV (reference sequence). The V end lost 2 bases, the J end lost 8 bases, and 10 bases lay between the germline ends. In nucleotides, the CDR3 is TGTGCCAGCAGTTTACGGCCAAAATACACCATATATTTT. Translated, it gives CASSLRPKYTIYF.

This chain connects TRBV7-2 to TRBJ2-3; D is undetermined. Germline V gives CDR1 SGHTA, CDR2 FQGNSA. CDR3 length: 13 amino acids. V lost 2 bases and J 9 bases, leaving 12 bases between the germline ends. The CDR3 is CASSLPTWATQYF. Here the CDR3 DNA reads TGTGCCAGCAGCTTACCCACCTGGGCGACGCAGTATTTT.

Notes on this clone: The same CDR3 is also encoded by other DNA sequences in this sample. The CDR3 bases are TGTGCCAGCAGTTTACTCGGTTCCGATGAGCAGTACTTC. Its translation is CASSLLGSDEQYF. This chain uses TRBV27 with TRBJ2-7; no reliable D call. Trimming removed 2 bases from V and 7 bases from J, with 12 bases in between. CDR3 length equals 13 residues. In germline, CDR1 is MNHEY, CDR2 SMNVEV (reference sequence).

The V gene is TRBV7-6, the J gene TRBJ2-5; D remains unclear. The CDR3 totals 16 residues. In germline, CDR1 is SGHVS, CDR2 FNYEAQ. Between the trimmed V and J ends, which lost 1 base and 1 base, there was a span of 13 bases. The CDR3 DNA reads TGTGCCAGCAGCTTAGAGACTTTTTCCGTCCAAGAGACCCAGTACTTC. It encodes CASSLETFSVQETQYF.

V gene TRBV5-4 combines with J gene TRBJ1-3; tentatively, D is TRBD1 (5 bases). The CDR3 has 15 residues. CDR1 and CDR2 from the germline V gene are SGHNT and YYREEE (reference sequence). V dropped 5 bases and J dropped 0 bases, with 12 bases sitting between them. In DNA form, the CDR3 reads TGTGCCAGCAGTTCGACAGTAAGCTCTGGAAACACCATATATTTT. Its translation: CASSSTVSSGNTIYF. The full variable domain, with the rest looked up from reference TRBV5-4 and TRBJ1-3, is ETGVTQSPTHLIKTRGQQVTLRCSSQSGHNTVSWYQQALGQGPQFIFQYYREEENGRGNFPPRFSGLQFPNYSSELNVNALELDDSALYLCASSSTVSSGNTIYFGEGSWLTVV.

The chain couples TRBV7-6 to TRBJ2-1; 13 nucleotides line up with TRBD2. Looked up from germline, CDR1 is SGHVS and CDR2 is FNYEAQ. V was clipped by 1 base and J by 7 bases; unmatched bases: 7. The CDR3 runs to 17 residues. The CDR3 sequence is CASSLELAGGPGNEQFF. The CDR3 bases are TGTGCCAGCAGCTTAGAACTAGCGGGAGGGCCGGGGAATGAGCAGTTCTTC. Filled out from reference TRBV7-6 and TRBJ2-1, the complete variable domain reads GAGVSQSPRYKVTKRGQDVALRCDPISGHVSLYWYRQALGQGPEFLTYFNYEAQQDKSGLPNDRFSAERPEGSISTLTIQRTEQRDSAMYRCASSLELAGGPGNEQFFGPGTRLTVL.

This clone has just a few counts. The chain is built from TRBV6-5 and TRBJ1-5, with D unclear. V lost 0 bases, J lost 9 bases, and 12 bases lay in between. Germline CDR1 MNHEY, CDR2 SVGAGI. The CDR3 consists of 14 residues. The DNA of the CDR3 is TGTGCCAGCAGTTACTCCGAGGGTTCCCTGCCCCAGCATTTT. Its protein is CASSYSEGSLPQHF.

The chain uses TRBV7-2 and TRBJ2-1; D is unresolved. Germline V gene sequence: CDR1 SGHTA, CDR2 FQGNSA. The CDR3 loop spans 11 amino acids. V dropped 5 bases and J dropped 3 bases, with 2 bases sitting between them. The DNA of the CDR3 is TGTGCCAGCAGCCACTACAATGAGCAGTTCTTC. This translates into CASSHYNEQFF. The full variable domain, its missing parts supplied by reference TRBV7-2 and TRBJ2-1, is GAGVSQSPSNKVTEKGKDVELRCDPISGHTALYWYRQSLGQGLEFLIYFQGNSAPDKSGLPSDRFSAERTGGSVSTLTIQRTQQEDSAVYLCASSHYNEQFFGPGTRLTVL.

The genes are TRBV7-2 and TRBJ2-7, with 9 bases aligning to TRBD2. J was trimmed by 0 bases and V by 0 bases; bases with no gene match: 3. The CDR3 consists of 16 residues. Per germline, CDR1 SGHTA and CDR2 FQGNSA. The CDR3 bases are TGTGCCAGCAGCTTAGCGGCTAGCGGGAACTCCTACGAGCAGTACGTC. Translated: CASSLAASGNSYEQYV.

The chain carries TRBV30 and TRBJ1-1; TRBD1 might be the D (5 bases). Germline lookup yields CDR1 GTSNPN and CDR2 SVGIG (reference sequence). The CDR3 has 14 amino acids. V shed 4 bases and J shed 6 bases, with 18 bases lying between them. CDR3 region: CAWTTGTRSAEAFF. The CDR3 DNA sequence: TGTGCCTGGACCACCGGGACCCGAAGCGCTGAAGCTTTCTTT.